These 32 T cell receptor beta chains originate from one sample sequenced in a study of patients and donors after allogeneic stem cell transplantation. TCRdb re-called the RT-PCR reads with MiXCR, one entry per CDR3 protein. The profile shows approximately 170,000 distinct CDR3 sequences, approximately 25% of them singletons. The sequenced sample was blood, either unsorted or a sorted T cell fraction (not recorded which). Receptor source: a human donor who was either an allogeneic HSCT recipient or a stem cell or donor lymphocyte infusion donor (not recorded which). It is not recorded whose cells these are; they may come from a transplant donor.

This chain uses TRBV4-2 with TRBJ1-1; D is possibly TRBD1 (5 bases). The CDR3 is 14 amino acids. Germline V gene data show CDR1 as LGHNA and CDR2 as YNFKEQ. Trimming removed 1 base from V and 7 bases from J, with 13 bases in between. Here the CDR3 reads CASSQVREEFEAFF. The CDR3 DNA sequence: TGTGCCAGCAGCCAAGTCAGGGAGGAGTTTGAAGCTTTCTTT.

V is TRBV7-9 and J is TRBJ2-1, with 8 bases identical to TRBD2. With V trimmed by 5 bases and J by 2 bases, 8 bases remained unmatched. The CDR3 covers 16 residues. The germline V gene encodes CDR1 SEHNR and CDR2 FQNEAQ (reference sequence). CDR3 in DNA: TGTGCCAGCAGCCTCCGACTAGCGCCAACCTACAATGAGCAGTTCTTC. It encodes CASSLRLAPTYNEQFF.

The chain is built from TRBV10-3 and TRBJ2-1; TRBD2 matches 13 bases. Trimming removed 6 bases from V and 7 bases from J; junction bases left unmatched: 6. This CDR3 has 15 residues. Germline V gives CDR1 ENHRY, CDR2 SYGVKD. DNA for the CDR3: TGTGCCATCAGCGTCGGACTAGCGGGAGTTAATGAGCAGTTCTTC. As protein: CAISVGLAGVNEQFF.

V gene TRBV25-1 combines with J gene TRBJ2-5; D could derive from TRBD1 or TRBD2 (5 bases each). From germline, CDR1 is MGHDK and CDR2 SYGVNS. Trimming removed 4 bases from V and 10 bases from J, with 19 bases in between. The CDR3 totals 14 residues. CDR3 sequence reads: CASSAIRDPRDQYF. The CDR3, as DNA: TGTGCCAGCAGTGCAATCCGGGACCCCAGGGACCAGTACTTC.

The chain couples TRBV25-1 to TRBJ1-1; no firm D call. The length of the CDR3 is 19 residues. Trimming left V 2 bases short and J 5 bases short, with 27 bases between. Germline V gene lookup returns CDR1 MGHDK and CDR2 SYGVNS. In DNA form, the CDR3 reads TGTGCCAGCAGTGAAAAGCCCAAAGCCGCGTTGGTAAGGAAGACTGAAGCTTTCTTT. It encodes CASSEKPKAALVRKTEAFF. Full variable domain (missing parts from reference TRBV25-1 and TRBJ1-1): EADIYQTPRYLVIGTGKKITLECSQTMGHDKMYWYQQDPGMELHLIHYSYGVNSTEKGDLSSESTVSRIRTEHFPLTLESARPSHTSQYLCASSEKPKAALVRKTEAFFGQGTRLTVV.

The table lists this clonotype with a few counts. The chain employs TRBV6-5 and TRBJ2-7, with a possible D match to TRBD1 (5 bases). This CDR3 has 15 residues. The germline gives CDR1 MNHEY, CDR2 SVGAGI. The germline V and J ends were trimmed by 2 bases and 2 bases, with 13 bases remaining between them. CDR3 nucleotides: TGTGCCAGCAGTTACCGGACCCAGGGTACCTACGAGCAGTACTTC. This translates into CASSYRTQGTYEQYF.

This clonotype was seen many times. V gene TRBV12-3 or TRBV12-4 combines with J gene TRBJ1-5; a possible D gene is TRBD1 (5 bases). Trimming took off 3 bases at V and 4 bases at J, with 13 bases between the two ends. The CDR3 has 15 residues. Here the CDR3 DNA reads TGTGCCAGCAGTTTGTCGCAGGGAGGAAATCAGCCCCAGCATTTT. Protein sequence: CASSLSQGGNQPQHF.

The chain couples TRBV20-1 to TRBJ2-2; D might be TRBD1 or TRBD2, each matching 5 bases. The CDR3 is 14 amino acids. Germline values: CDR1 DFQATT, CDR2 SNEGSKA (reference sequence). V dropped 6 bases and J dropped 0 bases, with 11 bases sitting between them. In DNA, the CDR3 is TGCAGTGCCGCACGGGGCCCGAACACCGGGGAGCTGTTTTTT. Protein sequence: CSAARGPNTGELFF.

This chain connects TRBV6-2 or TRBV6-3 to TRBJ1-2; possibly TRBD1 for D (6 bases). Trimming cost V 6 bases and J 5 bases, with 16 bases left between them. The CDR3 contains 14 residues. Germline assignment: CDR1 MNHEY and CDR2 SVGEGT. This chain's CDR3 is CASSSLTGIYGYTF. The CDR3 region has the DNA TGTGCCAGCAGCTCCCTGACAGGAATATATGGCTACACCTTC.

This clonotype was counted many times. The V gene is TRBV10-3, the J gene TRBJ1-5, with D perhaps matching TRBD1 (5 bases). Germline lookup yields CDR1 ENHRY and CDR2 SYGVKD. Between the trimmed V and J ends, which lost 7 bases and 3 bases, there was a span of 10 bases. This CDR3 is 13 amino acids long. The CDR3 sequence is CAITAGLNQPQHF. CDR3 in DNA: TGTGCCATCACGGCAGGGCTCAATCAGCCCCAGCATTTT.

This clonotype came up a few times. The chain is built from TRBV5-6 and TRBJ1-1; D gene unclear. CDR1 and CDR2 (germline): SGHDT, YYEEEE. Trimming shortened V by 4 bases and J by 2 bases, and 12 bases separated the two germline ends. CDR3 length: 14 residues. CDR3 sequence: CASSRQGRNTEAFF. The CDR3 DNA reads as TGTGCCAGCAGCCGACAAGGCCGTAACACTGAAGCTTTCTTT.

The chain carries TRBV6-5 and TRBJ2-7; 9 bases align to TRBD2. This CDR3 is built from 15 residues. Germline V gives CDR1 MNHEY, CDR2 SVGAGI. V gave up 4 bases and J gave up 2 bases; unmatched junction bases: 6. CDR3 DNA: TGTGCCAGCAGTTTCCGACTAGCGGAGACCTACGAGCAGTACTTC. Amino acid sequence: CASSFRLAETYEQYF.

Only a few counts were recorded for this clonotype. The CDR3 loop is CASSLQVATEAFF. CDR3 nucleotides: TGTGCCAGCAGCTTGCAGGTAGCCACTGAAGCTTTCTTT. The chain uses TRBV7-4 and TRBJ1-1; D is undetermined. CDR1 is SGHVT, CDR2 SQSDAQ, per germline. This CDR3 contains 13 residues. V was clipped by 3 bases and J by 4 bases, with 9 bases between them.

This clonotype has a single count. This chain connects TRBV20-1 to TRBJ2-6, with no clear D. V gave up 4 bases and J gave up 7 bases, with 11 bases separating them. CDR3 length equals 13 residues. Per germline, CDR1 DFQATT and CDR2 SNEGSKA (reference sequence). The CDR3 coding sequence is TGCAGTGCTAAATGGACCGCCGCCAACGTCCTGACTTTC. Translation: CSAKWTAANVLTF.

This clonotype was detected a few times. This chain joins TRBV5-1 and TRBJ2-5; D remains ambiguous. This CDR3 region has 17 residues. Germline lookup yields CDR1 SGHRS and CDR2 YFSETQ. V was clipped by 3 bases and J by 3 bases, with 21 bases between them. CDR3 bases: TGCGCCAGCAGCTCCGGGCCTCAAAAACATTGGGAAGAGACCCAGTACTTC. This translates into CASSSGPQKHWEETQYF.

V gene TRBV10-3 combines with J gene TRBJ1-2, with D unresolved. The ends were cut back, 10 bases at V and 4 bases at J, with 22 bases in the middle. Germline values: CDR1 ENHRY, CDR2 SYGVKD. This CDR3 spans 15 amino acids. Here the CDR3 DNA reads TGTGCCACCCTCAACGTCATCGCATCCATCTATGGCTACACCTTC. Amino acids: CATLNVIASIYGYTF.

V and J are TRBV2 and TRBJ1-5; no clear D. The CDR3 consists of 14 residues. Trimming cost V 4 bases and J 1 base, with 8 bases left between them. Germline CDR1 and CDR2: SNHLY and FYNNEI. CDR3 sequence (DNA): TGTGCCAGCAGTGCTAGGGTAAGCAATCAGCCCCAGCATTTT. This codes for CASSARVSNQPQHF.

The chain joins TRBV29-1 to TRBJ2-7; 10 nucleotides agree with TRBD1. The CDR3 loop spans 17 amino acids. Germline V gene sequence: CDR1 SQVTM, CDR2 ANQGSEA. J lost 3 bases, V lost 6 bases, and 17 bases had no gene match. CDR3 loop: CSVSWDRGPSHYYEQYF. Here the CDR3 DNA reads TGCAGCGTCTCGTGGGACAGGGGCCCCTCCCACTACTACGAGCAGTACTTC.

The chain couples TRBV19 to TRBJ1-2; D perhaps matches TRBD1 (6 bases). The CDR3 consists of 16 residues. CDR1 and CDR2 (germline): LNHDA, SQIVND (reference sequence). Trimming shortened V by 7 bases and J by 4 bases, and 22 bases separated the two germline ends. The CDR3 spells CASNPTDRIFSYGYTF. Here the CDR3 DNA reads TGTGCCAGTAACCCAACCGACAGGATTTTTAGCTATGGCTACACCTTC.

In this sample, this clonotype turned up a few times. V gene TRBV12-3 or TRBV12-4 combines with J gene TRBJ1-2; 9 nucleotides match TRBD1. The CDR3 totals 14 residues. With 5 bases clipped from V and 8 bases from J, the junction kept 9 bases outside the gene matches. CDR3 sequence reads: CASSPRTGDTGYTF. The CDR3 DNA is TGTGCCAGCAGTCCCCGGACAGGGGATACGGGCTACACCTTC.

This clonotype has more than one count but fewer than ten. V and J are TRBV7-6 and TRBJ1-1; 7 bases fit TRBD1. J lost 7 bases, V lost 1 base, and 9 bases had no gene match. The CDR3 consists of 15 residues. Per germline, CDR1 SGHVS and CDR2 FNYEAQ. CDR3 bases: TGTGCCAGCAGCTTAGATAGGGGGCATTTCGGTGAAGCTTTCTTT. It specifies CASSLDRGHFGEAFF.

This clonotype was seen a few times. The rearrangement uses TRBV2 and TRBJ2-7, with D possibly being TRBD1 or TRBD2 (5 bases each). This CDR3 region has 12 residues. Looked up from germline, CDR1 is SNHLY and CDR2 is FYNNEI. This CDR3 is CGGIGESYEQYF. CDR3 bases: TGTGGGGGGATCGGGGAGTCCTACGAGCAGTACTTC.

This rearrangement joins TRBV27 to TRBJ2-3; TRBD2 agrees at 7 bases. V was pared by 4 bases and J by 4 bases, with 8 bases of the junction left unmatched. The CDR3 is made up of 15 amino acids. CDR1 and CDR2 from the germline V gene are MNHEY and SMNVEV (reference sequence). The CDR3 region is CASSSTPSGADTQYF. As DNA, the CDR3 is TGTGCCAGCAGTTCCACCCCTAGCGGAGCAGATACGCAGTATTTT.

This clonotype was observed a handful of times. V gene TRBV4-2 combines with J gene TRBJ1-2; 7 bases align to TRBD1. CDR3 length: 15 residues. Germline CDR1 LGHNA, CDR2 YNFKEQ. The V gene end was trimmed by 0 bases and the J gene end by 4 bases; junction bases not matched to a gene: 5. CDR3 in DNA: TGTGCCAGCAGCCAAGACCCAGGGGGAGGCTATGGCTACACCTTC. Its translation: CASSQDPGGGYGYTF.

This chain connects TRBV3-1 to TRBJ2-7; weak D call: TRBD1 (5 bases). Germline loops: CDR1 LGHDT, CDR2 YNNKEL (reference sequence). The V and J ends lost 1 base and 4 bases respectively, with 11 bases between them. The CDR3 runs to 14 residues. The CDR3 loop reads CASSQVRVGYEQYF. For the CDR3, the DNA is TGTGCCAGCAGCCAAGTCAGGGTTGGATACGAGCAGTACTTC.

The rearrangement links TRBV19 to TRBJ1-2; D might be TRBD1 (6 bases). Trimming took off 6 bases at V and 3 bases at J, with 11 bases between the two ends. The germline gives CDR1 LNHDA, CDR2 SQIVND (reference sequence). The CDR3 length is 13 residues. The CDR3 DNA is TGTGCCAGTAGCGACTCAGGGGACTATGGCTACACCTTC. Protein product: CASSDSGDYGYTF.

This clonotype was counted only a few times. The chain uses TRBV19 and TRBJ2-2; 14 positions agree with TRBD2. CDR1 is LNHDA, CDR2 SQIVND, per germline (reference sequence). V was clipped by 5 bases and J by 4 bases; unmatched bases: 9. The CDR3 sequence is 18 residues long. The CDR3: CASSPGLAGAQATGELFF. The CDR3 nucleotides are TGTGCCAGTAGTCCGGGACTAGCGGGGGCCCAGGCCACCGGGGAGCTGTTTTTT.

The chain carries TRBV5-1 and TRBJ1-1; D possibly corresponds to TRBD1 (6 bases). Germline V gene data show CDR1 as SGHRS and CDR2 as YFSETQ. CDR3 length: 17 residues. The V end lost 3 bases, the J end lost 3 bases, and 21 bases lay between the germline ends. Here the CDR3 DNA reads TGCGCCAGCAGCTCCCTCGCAGGGGAAAGATCCGACACTGAAGCTTTCTTT. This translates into CASSSLAGERSDTEAFF.

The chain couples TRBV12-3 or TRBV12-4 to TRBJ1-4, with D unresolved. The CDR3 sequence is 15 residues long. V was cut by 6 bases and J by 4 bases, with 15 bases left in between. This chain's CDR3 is CASRHTELDNEKLFF. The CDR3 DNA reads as TGTGCCAGCAGGCACACGGAACTTGATAATGAAAAACTGTTTTTT.

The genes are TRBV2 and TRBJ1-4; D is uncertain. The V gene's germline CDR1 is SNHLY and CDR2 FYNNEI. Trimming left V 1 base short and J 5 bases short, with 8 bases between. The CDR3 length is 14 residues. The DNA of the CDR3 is TGTGCCAGCAGTGAAGAACAACCAAATGAAAAACTGTTTTTT. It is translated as CASSEEQPNEKLFF.

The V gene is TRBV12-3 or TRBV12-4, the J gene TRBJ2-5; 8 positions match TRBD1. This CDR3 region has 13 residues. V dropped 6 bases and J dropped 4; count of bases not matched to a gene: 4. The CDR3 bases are TGTGCCAGCAGCCCGACAGGGGCAGAGACCCAGTACTTC. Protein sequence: CASSPTGAETQYF.

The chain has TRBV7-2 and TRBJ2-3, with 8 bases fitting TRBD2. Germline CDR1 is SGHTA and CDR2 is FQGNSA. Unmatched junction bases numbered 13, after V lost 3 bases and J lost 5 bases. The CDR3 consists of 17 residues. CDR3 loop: CASSLLAGLLSLDTQYF. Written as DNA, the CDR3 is TGTGCCAGCAGCTTGTTAGCGGGACTCTTATCCTTAGATACGCAGTATTTT.